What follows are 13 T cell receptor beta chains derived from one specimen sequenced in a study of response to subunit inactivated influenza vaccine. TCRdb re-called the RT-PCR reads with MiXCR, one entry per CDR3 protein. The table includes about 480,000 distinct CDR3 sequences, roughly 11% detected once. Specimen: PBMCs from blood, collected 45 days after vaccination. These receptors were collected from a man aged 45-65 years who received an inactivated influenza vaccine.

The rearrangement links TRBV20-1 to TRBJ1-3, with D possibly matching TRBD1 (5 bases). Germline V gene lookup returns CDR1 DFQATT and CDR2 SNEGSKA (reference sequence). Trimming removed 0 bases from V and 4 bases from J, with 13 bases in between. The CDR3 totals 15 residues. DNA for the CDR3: TGCAGTGCTAGAGACCCGGGACGAGCGGGAAACACCATATATTTT. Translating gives CSARDPGRAGNTIYF.

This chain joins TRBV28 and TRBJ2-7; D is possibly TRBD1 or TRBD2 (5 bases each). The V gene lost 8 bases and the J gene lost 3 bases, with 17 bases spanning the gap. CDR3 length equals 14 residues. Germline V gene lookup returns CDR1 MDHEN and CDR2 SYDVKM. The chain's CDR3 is CASLQGALGYEQYF. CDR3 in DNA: TGTGCCAGCCTTCAGGGAGCCCTTGGCTACGAGCAGTACTTC. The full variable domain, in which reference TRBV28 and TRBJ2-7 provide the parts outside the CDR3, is DVKVTQSSRYLVKRTGEKVFLECVQDMDHENMFWYRQDPGLGLRLIYFSYDVKMKEKGDIPEGYSVSREKKERFSLILESASTNQTSMYLCASLQGALGYEQYFGPGTRLTVT.

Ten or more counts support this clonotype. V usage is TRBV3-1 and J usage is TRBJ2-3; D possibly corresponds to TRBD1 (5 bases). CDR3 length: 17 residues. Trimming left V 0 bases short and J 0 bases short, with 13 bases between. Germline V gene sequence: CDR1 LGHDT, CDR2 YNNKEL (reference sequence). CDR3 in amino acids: CASSQDSLTDSTDTQYF. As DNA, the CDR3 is TGTGCCAGCAGCCAAGACTCCTTGACAGATAGCACAGATACGCAGTATTTT.

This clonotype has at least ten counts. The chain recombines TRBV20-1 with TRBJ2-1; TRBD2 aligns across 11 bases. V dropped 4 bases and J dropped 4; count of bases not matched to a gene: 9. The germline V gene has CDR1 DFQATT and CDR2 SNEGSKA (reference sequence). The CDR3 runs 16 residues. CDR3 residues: CSANPTSGSRYNEQFF. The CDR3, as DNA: TGCAGTGCTAACCCCACTAGCGGGAGCCGATACAATGAGCAGTTCTTC.

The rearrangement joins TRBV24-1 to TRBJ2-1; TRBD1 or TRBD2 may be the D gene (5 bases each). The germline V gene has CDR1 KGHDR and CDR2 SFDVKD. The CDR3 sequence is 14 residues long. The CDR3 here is CALGPGDLYNEQFF. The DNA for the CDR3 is TGTGCTTTGGGGCCCGGGGACCTCTACAATGAGCAGTTCTTC.

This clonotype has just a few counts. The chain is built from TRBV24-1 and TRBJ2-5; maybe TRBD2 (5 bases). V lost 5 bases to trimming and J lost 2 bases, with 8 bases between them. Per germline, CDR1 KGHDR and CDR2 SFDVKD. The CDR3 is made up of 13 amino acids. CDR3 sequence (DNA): TGTGCCACCAGTGGGGAGCTTCAAGAGACCCAGTACTTC. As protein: CATSGELQETQYF.

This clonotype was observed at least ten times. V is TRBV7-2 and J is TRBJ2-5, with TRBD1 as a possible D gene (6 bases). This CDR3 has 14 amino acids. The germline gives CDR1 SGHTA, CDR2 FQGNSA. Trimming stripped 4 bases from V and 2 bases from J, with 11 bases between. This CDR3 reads CASSYAQGQETQYF. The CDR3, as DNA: TGTGCCAGCAGCTATGCACAGGGACAAGAGACCCAGTACTTC.

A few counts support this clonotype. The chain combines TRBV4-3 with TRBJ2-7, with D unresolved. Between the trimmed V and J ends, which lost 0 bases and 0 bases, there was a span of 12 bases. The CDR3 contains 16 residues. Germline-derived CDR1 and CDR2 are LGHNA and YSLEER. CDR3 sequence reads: CASSQEGPSSSYEQYF. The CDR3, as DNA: TGCGCCAGCAGCCAAGAAGGGCCCAGTAGCTCCTACGAGCAGTACTTC.

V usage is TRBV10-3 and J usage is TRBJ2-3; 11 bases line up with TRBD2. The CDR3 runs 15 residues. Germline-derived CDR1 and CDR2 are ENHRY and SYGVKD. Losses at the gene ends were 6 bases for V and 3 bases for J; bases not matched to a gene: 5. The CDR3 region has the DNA TGTGCCATCAGAGAGGGACTAGCGGAAACAGATACGCAGTATTTT. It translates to CAIREGLAETDTQYF.

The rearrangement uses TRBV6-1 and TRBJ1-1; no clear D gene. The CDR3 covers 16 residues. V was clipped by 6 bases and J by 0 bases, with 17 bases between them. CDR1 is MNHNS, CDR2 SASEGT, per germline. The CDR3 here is CASRRYAGSMNTEAFF. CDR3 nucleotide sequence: TGTGCCAGCAGACGATACGCCGGGAGCATGAACACTGAAGCTTTCTTT.

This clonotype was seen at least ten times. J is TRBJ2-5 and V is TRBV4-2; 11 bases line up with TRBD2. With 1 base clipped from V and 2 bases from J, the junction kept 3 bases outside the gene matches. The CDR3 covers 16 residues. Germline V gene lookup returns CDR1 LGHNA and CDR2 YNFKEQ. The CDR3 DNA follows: TGTGCCAGCAGCCAAGGACTAGCGGGGATACAAGAGACCCAGTACTTC. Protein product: CASSQGLAGIQETQYF.

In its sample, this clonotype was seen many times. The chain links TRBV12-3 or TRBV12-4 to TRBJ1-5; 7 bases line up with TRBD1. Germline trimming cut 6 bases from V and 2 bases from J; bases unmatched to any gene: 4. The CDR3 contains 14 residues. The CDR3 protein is CASRPGQGNQPQHF. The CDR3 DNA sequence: TGTGCCAGCAGGCCCGGACAGGGCAATCAGCCCCAGCATTTT.

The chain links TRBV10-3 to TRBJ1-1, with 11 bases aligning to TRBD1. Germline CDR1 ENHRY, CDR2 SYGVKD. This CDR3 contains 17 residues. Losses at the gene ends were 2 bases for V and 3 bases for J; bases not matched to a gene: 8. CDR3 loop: CAISEPDRGRMDTEAFF. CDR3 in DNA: TGTGCCATCAGTGAGCCGGACAGGGGGCGAATGGACACTGAAGCTTTCTTT.